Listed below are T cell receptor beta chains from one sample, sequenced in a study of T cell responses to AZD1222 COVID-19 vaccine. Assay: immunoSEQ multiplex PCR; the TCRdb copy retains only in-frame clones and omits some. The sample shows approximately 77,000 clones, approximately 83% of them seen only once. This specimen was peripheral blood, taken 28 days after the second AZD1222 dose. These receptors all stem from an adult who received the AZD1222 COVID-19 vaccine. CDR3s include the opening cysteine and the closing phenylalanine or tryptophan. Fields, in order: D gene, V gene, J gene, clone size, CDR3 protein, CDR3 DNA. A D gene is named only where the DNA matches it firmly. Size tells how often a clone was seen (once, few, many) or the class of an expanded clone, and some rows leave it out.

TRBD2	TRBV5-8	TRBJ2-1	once	CASSSKLAGGNYNEQFF	TGTGCCAGCAGCTCGAAACTAGCGGGGGGGAACTACAATGAGCAGTTCTTC
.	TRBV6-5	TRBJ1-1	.	CASYGTTNTEAFF	TGTGCCAGCTACGGGACAACAAACACTGAAGCTTTCTTT
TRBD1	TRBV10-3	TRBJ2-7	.	CAISETGELTYEQYF	TGTGCCATCAGTGAGACAGGGGAATTGACCTACGAGCAGTACTTC
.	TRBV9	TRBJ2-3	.	CASSVLTSTDTQYF	TGTGCCAGCAGCGTATTGACTAGCACAGATACGCAGTATTTT
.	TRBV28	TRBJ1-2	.	CASSPSNYGYTF	TGTGCCAGCAGTCCTTCTAACTATGGCTACACCTTC
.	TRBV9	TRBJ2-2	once	CASSVPGTANTGELFF	TGTGCCAGCAGCGTGCCCGGGACGGCGAACACCGGGGAGCTGTTTTTT
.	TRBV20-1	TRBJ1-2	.	CSVAANYGYTF	TGCAGTGTTGCGGCCAACTATGGCTACACCTTC
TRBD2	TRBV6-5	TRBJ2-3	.	CASSYSASGSTDTQYF	TGTGCCAGCAGTTACTCGGCTAGCGGGAGCACAGATACGCAGTATTTT
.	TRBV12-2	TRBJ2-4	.	CASRLAPRLVPLNIQYF	TGTGCAAGTCGCTTAGCTCCTCGACTAGTCCCATTAAACATTCAGTACTTC
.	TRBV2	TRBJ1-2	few	CARGNRGRGYTF	TGTGCTAGGGGGAACCGAGGAAGAGGCTACACCTTC
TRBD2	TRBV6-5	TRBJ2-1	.	CASPPSGRLNEQFF	TGTGCCAGCCCCCCTAGCGGGAGGCTCAATGAGCAGTTCTTC
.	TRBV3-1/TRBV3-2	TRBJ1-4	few	CASSQGLSYEKLFF	TGTGCCAGCAGCCAAGGGCTTTCGTATGAAAAACTGTTTTTT
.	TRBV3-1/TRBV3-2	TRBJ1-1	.	CASSVNTEAFF	TGTGCCAGCAGCGTCAACACTGAAGCTTTCTTT
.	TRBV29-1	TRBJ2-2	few	CSVQGLANTGELFF	TGCAGCGTCCAGGGGTTGGCGAACACCGGGGAGCTGTTTTTT
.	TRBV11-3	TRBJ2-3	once	CASSFPSGPQYF	TGTGCCAGCAGCTTCCCCTCGGGACCGCAGTATTTT
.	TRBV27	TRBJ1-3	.	CASSFAGRTGNTIYF	TGTGCCAGCAGTTTTGCAGGGCGGACTGGAAACACCATATATTTT
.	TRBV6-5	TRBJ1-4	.	CASSPRGGEKLFF	TGTGCCAGCAGTCCACGGGGAGGAGAAAAACTGTTTTTT
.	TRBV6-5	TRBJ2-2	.	CASQMGDTGELFF	TGTGCCAGCCAGATGGGGGACACCGGGGAGCTGTTTTTT
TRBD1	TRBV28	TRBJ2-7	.	CASTPGGQGADEQYF	TGTGCCAGCACCCCCGGGGGACAGGGGGCGGACGAGCAGTACTTC
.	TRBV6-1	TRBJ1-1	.	CASSEFEMTTEAFF	TGTGCCAGCAGTGAATTTGAGATGACTACTGAAGCTTTCTTT
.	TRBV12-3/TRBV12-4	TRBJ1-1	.	CASSLGRNTEAFF	TGTGCCAGCAGTTTGGGTCGGAACACTGAAGCTTTCTTT
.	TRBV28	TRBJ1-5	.	CASSLLGSSNQPQHF	TGTGCCAGCAGTTTATTAGGTTCTAGCAATCAGCCCCAGCATTTT
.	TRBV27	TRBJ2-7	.	CASSLSTLPYEQYF	TGTGCCAGCAGTTTATCGACGCTGCCCTACGAGCAGTACTTC
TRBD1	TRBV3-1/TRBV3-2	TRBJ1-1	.	CASSTHLQGASFEAFF	TGTGCCAGCAGCACTCACTTACAGGGGGCTTCTTTTGAAGCTTTCTTT
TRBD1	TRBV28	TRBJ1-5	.	CASSPHQGAHGQPQHF	TGTGCCAGCAGTCCCCATCAGGGGGCGCACGGTCAGCCCCAGCATTTT
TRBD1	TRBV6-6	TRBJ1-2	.	CASSWDRERGYTF	TGTGCCAGCAGTTGGGACAGGGAGCGAGGCTACACCTTC
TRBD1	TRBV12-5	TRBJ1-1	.	CASGFPLGQAEAFF	TGTGCTAGTGGTTTCCCCCTAGGACAGGCTGAAGCTTTCTTT
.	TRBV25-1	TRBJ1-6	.	CASTQTGYNSPLHF	TGTGCCAGCACCCAGACAGGTTATAATTCACCCCTCCACTTT
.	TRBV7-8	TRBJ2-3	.	CASSPLIQPTDTQYF	TGTGCCAGCAGCCCCCTGATCCAACCCACAGATACGCAGTATTTT
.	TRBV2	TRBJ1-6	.	CASTPSDTANSPLHF	TGTGCCAGCACCCCCTCTGACACGGCGAATTCACCCCTCCACTTT
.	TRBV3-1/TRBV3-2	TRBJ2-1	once	CASSQEARKSYNEQFF	TGTGCCAGCAGCCAAGAAGCGCGGAAGTCCTACAATGAGCAGTTCTTC
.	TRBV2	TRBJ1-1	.	CASSDTLFMNTEAFF	TGTGCCAGCAGTGACACGCTCTTTATGAACACTGAAGCTTTCTTT
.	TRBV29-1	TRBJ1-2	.	CSVVENYGYTF	TGCAGCGTTGTGGAAAACTATGGCTACACCTTC
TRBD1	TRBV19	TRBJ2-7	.	CASKDTGQDYEQYF	TGTGCCAGTAAGGACACCGGACAGGACTACGAGCAGTACTTC
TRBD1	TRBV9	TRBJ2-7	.	CASSVGGTGLDEQYF	TGTGCCAGCAGCGTAGGGGGGACAGGGCTGGACGAGCAGTACTTC
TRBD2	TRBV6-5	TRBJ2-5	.	CASSYRLAGVETQYF	TGTGCCAGCAGTTACCGACTAGCGGGAGTAGAGACCCAGTACTTC
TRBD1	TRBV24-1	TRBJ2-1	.	CATSDNTGTAWMEQFF	TGTGCCACCAGTGATAATACCGGGACAGCGTGGATGGAGCAGTTCTTC
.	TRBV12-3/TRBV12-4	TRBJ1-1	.	CASSLTGNTEAFF	TGTGCCAGCAGCCTGACCGGGAACACTGAAGCTTTCTTT
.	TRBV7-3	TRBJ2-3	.	CASSPSSGGDTQYF	TGTGCCAGCAGCCCCTCCAGTGGGGGTGATACGCAGTATTTT
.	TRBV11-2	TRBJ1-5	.	CASSLAITQPQHF	TGTGCCAGCAGCTTAGCGATTACTCAGCCCCAGCATTTT
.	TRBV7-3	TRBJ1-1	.	CASSLTGGRGTEAFF	TGTGCCAGCAGCTTAACTGGGGGACGTGGCACTGAAGCTTTCTTT
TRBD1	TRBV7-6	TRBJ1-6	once	CASSQARDRASPLHF	TGTGCCAGCAGCCAAGCCCGGGACAGGGCGTCACCCCTCCACTTT
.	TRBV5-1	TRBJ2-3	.	CASSSSSRADTQYF	TGCGCCAGCAGCTCCTCATCGCGCGCAGATACGCAGTATTTT
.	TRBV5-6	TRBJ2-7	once	CASSLEGSGRSYEQYF	TGTGCCAGCAGCTTGGAGGGAAGCGGTCGGTCCTACGAGCAGTACTTC
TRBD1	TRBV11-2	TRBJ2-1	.	CASSLGGGASQNEQFF	TGTGCCAGCAGCTTAGGAGGGGGCGCAAGTCAGAATGAGCAGTTCTTC
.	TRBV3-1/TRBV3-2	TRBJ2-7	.	CASSGYYEQYF	TGTGCCAGCAGTGGCTACTACGAGCAGTACTTC
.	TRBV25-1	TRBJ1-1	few	CASSEAGRTEAFF	TGTGCCAGCAGTGAAGCAGGAAGGACTGAAGCTTTCTTT
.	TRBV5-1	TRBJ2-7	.	CASSPSSTKYEQYF	TGCGCCAGCAGCCCTTCCTCGACAAAATACGAGCAGTACTTC
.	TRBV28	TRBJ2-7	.	CASSSFYRDTADEQYF	TGTGCCAGCAGTTCATTTTACCGGGACACAGCCGACGAGCAGTACTTC
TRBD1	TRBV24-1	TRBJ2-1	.	CATGTVYNEQFF	TGTGCCACCGGGACAGTATACAATGAGCAGTTCTTC
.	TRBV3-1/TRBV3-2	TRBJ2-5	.	CASSQVTQTQYF	TGTGCCAGCAGCCAAGTGACCCAGACCCAGTACTTC
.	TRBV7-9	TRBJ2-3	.	CASSVSGYSTDTQYF	TGTGCCAGCAGCGTTAGCGGATATAGCACAGATACGCAGTATTTT
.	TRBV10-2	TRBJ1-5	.	CASSEGPGSNQPQHF	TGCGCCAGCAGTGAGGGACCCGGAAGCAATCAGCCCCAGCATTTT
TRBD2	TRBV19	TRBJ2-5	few	CASSVVAGPQETQYF	TGTGCCAGTAGTGTGGTAGCGGGACCTCAAGAGACCCAGTACTTC
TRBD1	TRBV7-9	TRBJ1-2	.	CASSVNQGVGYGYTF	TGTGCCAGCAGCGTAAATCAGGGGGTCGGCTATGGCTACACCTTC